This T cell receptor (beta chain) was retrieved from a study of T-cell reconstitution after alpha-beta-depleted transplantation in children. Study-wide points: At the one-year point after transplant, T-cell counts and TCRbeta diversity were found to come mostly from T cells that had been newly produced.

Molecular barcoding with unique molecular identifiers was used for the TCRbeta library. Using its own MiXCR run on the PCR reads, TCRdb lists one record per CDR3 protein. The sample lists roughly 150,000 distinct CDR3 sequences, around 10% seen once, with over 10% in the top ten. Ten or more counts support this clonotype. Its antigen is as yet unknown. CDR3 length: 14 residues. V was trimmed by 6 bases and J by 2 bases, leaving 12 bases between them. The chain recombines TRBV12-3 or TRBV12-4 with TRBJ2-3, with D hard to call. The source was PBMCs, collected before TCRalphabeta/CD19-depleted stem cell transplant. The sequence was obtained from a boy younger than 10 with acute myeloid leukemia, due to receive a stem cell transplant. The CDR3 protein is CASSLGTNTDTQYF. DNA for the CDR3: TGTGCCAGCAGCTTGGGTACGAACACAGATACGCAGTATTTT.